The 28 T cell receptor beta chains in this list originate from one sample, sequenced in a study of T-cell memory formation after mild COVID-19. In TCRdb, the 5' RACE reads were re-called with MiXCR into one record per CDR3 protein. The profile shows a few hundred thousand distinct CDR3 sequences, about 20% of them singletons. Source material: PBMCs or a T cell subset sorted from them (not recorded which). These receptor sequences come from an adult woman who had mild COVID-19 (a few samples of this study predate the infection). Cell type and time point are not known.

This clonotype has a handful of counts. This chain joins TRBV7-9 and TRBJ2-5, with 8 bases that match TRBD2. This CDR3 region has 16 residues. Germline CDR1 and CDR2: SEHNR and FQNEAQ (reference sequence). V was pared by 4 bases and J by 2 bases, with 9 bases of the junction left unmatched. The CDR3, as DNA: TGTGCCAGCAGCTCGACTCCGGGACTAGATCAAGAGACCCAGTACTTC. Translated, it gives CASSSTPGLDQETQYF.

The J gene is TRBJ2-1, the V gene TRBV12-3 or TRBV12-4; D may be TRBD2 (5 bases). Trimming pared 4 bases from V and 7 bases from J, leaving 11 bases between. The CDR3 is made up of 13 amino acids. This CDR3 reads CASSSGSTNEQFF. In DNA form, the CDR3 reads TGTGCCAGCAGTTCTGGGAGTACGAATGAGCAGTTCTTC.

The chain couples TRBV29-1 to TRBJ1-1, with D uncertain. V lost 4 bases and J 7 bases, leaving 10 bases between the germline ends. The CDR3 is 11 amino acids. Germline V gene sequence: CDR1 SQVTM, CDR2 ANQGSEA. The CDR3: CSVVNRREAFF. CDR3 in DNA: TGCAGCGTTGTAAACAGACGTGAAGCTTTCTTT.

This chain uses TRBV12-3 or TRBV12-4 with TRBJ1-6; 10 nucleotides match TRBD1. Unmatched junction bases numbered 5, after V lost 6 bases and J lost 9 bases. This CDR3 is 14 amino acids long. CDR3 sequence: CASRSGQGISPLHF. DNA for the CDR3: TGTGCCAGCAGATCGGGACAGGGGATTTCACCCCTCCACTTT.

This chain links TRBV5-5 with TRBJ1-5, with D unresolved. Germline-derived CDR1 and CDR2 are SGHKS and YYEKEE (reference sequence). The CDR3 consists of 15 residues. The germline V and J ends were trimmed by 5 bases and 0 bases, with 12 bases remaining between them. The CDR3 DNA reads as TGTGCCAGCAGGACCGGACCTTATAGCAATCAGCCCCAGCATTTT. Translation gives CASRTGPYSNQPQHF.

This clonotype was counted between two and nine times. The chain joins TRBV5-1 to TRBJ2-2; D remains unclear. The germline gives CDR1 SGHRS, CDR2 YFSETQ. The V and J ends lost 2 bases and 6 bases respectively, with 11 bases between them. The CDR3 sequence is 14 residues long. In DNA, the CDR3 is TGCGCCAGCAGCTTCGGAAGAGACCCCGGGGAGCTGTTTTTT. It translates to CASSFGRDPGELFF.

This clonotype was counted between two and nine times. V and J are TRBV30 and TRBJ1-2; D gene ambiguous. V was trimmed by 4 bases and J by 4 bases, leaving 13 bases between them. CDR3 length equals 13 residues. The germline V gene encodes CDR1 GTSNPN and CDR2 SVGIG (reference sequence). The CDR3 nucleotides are TGTGCCTGGACCGGTATATCGGGCTATGGCTACACCTTC. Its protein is CAWTGISGYGYTF.

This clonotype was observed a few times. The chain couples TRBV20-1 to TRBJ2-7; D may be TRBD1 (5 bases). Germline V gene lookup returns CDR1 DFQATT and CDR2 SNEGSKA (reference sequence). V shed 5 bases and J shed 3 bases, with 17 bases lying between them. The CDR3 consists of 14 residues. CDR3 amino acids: CSADLRQRRYEQYF. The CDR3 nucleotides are TGCAGTGCTGACTTAAGACAGCGCCGCTACGAGCAGTACTTC.

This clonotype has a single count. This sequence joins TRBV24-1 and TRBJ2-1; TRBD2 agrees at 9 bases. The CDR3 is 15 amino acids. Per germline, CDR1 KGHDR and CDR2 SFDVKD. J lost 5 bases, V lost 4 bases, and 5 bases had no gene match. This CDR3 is CATSETLAGNNEQFF. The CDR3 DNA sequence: TGTGCCACCAGTGAAACTCTAGCGGGAAACAATGAGCAGTTCTTC.

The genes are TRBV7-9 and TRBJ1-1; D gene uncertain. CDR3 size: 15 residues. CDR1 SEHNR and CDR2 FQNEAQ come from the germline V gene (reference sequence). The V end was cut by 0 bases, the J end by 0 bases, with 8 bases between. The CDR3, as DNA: TGTGCCAGCAGCTTAGCTGTCGATATGAACACTGAAGCTTTCTTT. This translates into CASSLAVDMNTEAFF.

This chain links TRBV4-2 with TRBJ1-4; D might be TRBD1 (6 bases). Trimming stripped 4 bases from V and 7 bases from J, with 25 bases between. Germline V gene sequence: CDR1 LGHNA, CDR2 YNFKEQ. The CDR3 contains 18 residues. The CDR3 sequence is CASSLRGVGQNRGEKLFF. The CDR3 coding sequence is TGTGCCAGCAGCCTGAGAGGGGTAGGACAGAACCGGGGTGAAAAACTGTTTTTT.

The CDR3 reads CASSLQAQMNTEAFF. The CDR3 DNA sequence: TGTGCCAGCAGCTTACAGGCCCAAATGAACACTGAAGCTTTCTTT. The V call is TRBV4-2, the J call TRBJ1-1, with D perhaps matching TRBD1 (5 bases). Trimming stripped 5 bases from V and 0 bases from J, with 13 bases between. CDR3 length equals 15 residues. The germline V gene encodes CDR1 LGHNA and CDR2 YNFKEQ.

The CDR3 bases are TGTGCCAGCAGCCAAGTCCAGGGGCTTAATGAAAAACTGTTTTTT. This sequence encodes CASSQVQGLNEKLFF. V usage is TRBV14 and J usage is TRBJ1-4, with D possibly being TRBD1 (6 bases). V dropped 1 base and J dropped 4 bases, with 10 bases sitting between them. From germline, CDR1 is SGHDN and CDR2 FVKESK. The CDR3 consists of 15 residues.

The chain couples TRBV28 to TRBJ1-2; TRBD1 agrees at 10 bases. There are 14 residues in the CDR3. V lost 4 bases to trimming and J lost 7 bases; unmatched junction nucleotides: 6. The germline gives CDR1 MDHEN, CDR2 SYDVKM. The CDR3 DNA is TGTGCCAGCAGTTGGGGACAGGGGTTGTCTGGCTACACCTTC. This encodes CASSWGQGLSGYTF.

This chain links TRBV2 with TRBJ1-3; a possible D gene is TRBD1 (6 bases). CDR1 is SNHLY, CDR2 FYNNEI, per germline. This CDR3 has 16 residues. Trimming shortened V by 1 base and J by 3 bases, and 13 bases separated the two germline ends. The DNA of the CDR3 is TGTGCCAGCAGTGAAGGGCCAGGGGTGCGTGGAAACACCATATATTTT. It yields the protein CASSEGPGVRGNTIYF.

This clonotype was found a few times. The CDR3 DNA follows: TGTGCCAGCAGCTTCTTCTTAGGCCCGCTGATCCAAGAGACCCAGTACTTC. It yields the protein CASSFFLGPLIQETQYF. The rearrangement joins TRBV7-8 to TRBJ2-5; D remains unclear. This CDR3 is 17 amino acids long. V lost 3 bases and J 1 base, leaving 18 bases between the germline ends. Looked up from germline, CDR1 is SGHVS and CDR2 is FQNEAQ.

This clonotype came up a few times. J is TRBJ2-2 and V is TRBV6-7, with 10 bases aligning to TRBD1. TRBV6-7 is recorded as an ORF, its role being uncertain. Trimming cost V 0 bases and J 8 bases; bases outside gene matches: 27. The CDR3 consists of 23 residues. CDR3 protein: CASSYSPHRYLSTGQGPSGELFF. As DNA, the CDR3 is TGTGCCAGCAGTTACTCTCCCCACCGGTACTTGTCAACGGGACAGGGGCCCTCGGGGGAGCTGTTTTTT.

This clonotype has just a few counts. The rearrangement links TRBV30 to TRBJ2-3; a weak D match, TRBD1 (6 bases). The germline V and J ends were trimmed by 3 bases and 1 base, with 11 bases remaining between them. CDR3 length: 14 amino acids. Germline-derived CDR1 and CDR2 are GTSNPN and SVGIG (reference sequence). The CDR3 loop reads CAWRGATRTDTQYF. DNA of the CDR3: TGTGCCTGGAGGGGGGCGACGCGCACAGATACGCAGTATTTT.

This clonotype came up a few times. CDR3 DNA: TGCGCCAGCAGCCCCCAAGTTAGCACAGATACGCAGTATTTT. Protein: CASSPQVSTDTQYF. The rearrangement links TRBV5-1 to TRBJ2-3, with no clear D. There are 14 residues in the CDR3. Trimming removed 4 bases from V and 0 bases from J, with 9 bases in between. Germline CDR1 reads SGHRS; CDR2 reads YFSETQ.

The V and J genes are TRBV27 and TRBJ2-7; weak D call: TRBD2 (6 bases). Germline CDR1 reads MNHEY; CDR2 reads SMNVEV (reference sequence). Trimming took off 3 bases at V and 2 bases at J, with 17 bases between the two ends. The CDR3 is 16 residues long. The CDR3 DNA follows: TGTGCCAGCAGTTTGGGGGGACGCCGAGGAGCCTACGAGCAGTACTTC. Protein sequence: CASSLGGRRGAYEQYF.

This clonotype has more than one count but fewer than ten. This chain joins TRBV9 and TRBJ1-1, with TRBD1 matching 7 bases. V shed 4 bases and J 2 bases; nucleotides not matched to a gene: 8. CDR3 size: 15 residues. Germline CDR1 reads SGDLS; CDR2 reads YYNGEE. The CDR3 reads CASSHGGTVNTEAFF. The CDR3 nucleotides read TGTGCCAGCAGCCACGGGGGGACAGTTAACACTGAAGCTTTCTTT.

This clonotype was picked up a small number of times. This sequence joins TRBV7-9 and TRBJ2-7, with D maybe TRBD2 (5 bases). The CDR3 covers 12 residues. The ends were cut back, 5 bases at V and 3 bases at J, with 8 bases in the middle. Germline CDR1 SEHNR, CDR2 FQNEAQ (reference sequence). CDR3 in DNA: TGTGCCAGCAGCCGGGATAACTACGAGCAGTACTTC. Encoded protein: CASSRDNYEQYF.

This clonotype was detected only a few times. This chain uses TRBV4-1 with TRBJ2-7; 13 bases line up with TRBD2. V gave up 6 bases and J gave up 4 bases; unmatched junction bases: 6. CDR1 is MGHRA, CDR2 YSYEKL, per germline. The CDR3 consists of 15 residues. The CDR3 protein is CASSGGLAGSYEQYF. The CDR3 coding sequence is TGCGCCAGCAGTGGGGGACTAGCGGGGTCGTACGAGCAGTACTTC.

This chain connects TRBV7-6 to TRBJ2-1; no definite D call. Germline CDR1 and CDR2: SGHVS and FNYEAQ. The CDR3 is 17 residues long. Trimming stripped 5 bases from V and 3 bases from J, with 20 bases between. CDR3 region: CASSLYGRSGFYNEQFF. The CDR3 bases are TGTGCCAGCAGCCTATACGGGCGATCCGGATTCTACAATGAGCAGTTCTTC.

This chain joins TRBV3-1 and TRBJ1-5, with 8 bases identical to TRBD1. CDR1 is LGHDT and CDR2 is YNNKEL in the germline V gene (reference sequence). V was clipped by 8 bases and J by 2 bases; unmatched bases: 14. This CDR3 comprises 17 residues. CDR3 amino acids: CASPRTGQGRGNQPQHF. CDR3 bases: TGTGCCAGCCCCCGGACCGGACAGGGAAGAGGCAATCAGCCCCAGCATTTT.

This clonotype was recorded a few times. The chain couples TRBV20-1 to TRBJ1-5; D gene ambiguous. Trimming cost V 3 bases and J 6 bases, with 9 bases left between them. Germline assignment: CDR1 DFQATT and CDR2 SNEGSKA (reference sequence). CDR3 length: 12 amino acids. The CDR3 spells CSARGTFQPQHF. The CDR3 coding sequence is TGCAGTGCTAGGGGCACGTTTCAGCCCCAGCATTTT.

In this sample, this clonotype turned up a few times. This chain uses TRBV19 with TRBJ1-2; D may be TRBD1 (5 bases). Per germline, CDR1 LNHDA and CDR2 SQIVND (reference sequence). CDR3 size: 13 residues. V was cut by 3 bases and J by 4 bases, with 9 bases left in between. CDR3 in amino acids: CASSMGRFYGYTF. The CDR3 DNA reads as TGTGCCAGTAGTATGGGGCGGTTCTATGGCTACACCTTC.

CDR3 region: CASSSPREAGSTYNEQFF. CDR3 sequence (DNA): TGTGCCAGCAGCTCCCCCCGGGAGGCAGGGAGCACCTACAATGAGCAGTTCTTC. The gene calls are TRBV7-9 and TRBJ2-1, with 7 bases that match TRBD2. The V gene end was trimmed by 4 bases and the J gene end by 2 bases; junction bases not matched to a gene: 14. Per germline, CDR1 SEHNR and CDR2 FQNEAQ (reference sequence). This CDR3 is built from 18 residues.